The 18 T cell receptor beta chains below were found in one sample sequenced in a study of cytomegalovirus exposure and HLA in healthy donors. Primers included in the PCR were 60 Vbeta and 13 Jbeta primers. TCRdb keeps only in-frame clones here, not all; method: immunoSEQ multiplex PCR. The sample has about 150,000 clones; 70% are singletons. The sample consisted of PBMCs. The receptors come from a woman aged 55-75 years in good health and CMV-seropositive.

In its sample, this clone was seen once. The chain has TRBV27 and TRBJ1-1; possible D gene TRBD1, 5 bases. Between the trimmed V and J ends, which lost 4 bases and 0 bases, there was a span of 6 bases. Germline V lookup: CDR1 MNHEY, CDR2 SMNVEV (reference sequence). The CDR3 is made up of 13 amino acids. DNA for the CDR3: TGTGCCAGCAGTTCGGGGGTGAACACTGAAGCTTTCTTT. This encodes CASSSGVNTEAFF.

V is TRBV4-1 and J is TRBJ1-3; D is unclear. The CDR3 extends over 17 amino acids. Per germline, CDR1 MGHRA and CDR2 YSYEKL. The V end was cut by 0 bases, the J end by 0 bases, with 12 bases between. The CDR3 DNA sequence: TGCGCCAGCAGCCAAGACGTCGGTAGCACCTCTGGAAACACCATATATTTT. Protein: CASSQDVGSTSGNTIYF.

This rearrangement joins TRBV29-1 to TRBJ2-1, with TRBD1 matching over 7 bases. CDR1 and CDR2 from the germline V gene are SQVTM and ANQGSEA. The CDR3 extends over 13 amino acids. V lost 4 bases to trimming and J lost 5 bases; unmatched junction nucleotides: 5. The CDR3 nucleotides read TGCAGCGTTGCCGGACAGGCGGACAATGAGCAGTTCTTC. Residues: CSVAGQADNEQFF.

V is TRBV5-4 and J is TRBJ2-2; TRBD1 aligns across 11 bases. In germline, CDR1 is SGHNT, CDR2 YYREEE (reference sequence). Trimming at V came to 4 bases and at J to 3 bases, leaving 5 bases not matched to a gene. The CDR3 is 16 amino acids. The CDR3 is CASSIGQGADTGELFF. The CDR3 region has the DNA TGTGCCAGCAGCATCGGACAGGGGGCGGACACCGGGGAGCTGTTTTTT.

The chain employs TRBV5-4 and TRBJ2-7; 15 bases line up with TRBD2. The CDR3 has 17 amino acids. V trimming: 2 bases; J trimming: 0 bases; junction bases outside the gene matches: 3. CDR1 and CDR2 (germline): SGHNT, YYREEE (reference sequence). This CDR3 reads CASSFGTSGRSSYEQYF. In DNA form, the CDR3 reads TGTGCCAGCAGCTTCGGGACTAGCGGGAGGAGCTCCTACGAGCAGTACTTC.

This clone is a singleton in its sample. V usage is TRBV7-8 and J usage is TRBJ1-4, with D unresolved. The V gene's germline CDR1 is SGHVS and CDR2 FQNEAQ. The CDR3 length is 11 residues. V lost 6 bases and J lost 7, with 6 bases in between. In nucleotides, the CDR3 is TGTGCCAGCAGTGAGCGTGAAAAACTGTTTTTT. Protein: CASSEREKLFF.

The count of this clone is one. For the CDR3, the DNA is TGTGCCAGCAGACAACAGACTAGTTATTACGGTGAGCAGTTCTTC. Its protein is CASRQQTSYYGEQFF. V usage is TRBV6-5 and J usage is TRBJ2-1; D is possibly TRBD2 (6 bases). Germline loops: CDR1 MNHEY, CDR2 SVGAGI. V was pared by 6 bases and J by 9 bases, with 21 bases between. CDR3 length: 15 residues.

This rearrangement joins TRBV6-5 to TRBJ2-7, with TRBD1 as a possible D gene (6 bases). Per germline, CDR1 MNHEY and CDR2 SVGAGI. Trimming took off 6 bases at V and 7 bases at J, with 10 bases between the two ends. The CDR3 loop spans 11 amino acids. The DNA for the CDR3 is TGTGCCAGCAGACTGGGGGCAGAGCAGTACTTC. It encodes CASRLGAEQYF.

CDR3 in amino acids: CTNQQDPGNTIYF. DNA for the CDR3: TGCACTAACCAACAGGACCCAGGAAACACCATATATTTT. The rearrangement uses TRBV1 and TRBJ1-3; TRBD1 reflects the table's D call only, with no check against the DNA. TRBV1 is a known pseudogene. The CDR3 runs 13 residues.

The CDR3 is CASSLGINYGYTF. The CDR3 DNA follows: TGTGCCAGCAGCTTGGGCATTAACTATGGCTACACCTTC. The chain recombines TRBV7-9 with TRBJ1-2; no clear D gene. This CDR3 comprises 13 residues. Trimming pared 3 bases from V and 1 base from J, leaving 6 bases between. In germline, CDR1 is SEHNR, CDR2 FQNEAQ (reference sequence).

The count of this clone is one. The V gene is TRBV5-4, the J gene TRBJ1-5; possibly TRBD1 for D (6 bases). This CDR3 contains 13 residues. V lost 0 bases, J lost 5 bases, and 6 bases lay in between. Germline V CDR1 and CDR2: SGHNT, YYREEE (reference sequence). The CDR3 loop reads CASSLDRDQPQHF. The CDR3 bases are TGTGCCAGCAGCTTGGACAGGGATCAGCCCCAGCATTTT.

This chain joins TRBV30 and TRBJ1-1; 7 bases are shared with TRBD1. CDR1 is GTSNPN and CDR2 is SVGIG in the germline V gene (reference sequence). The CDR3 consists of 13 residues. Trimming removed 6 bases from V and 3 bases from J; junction bases left unmatched: 7. CDR3: CACQQGWDTEAFF. DNA of the CDR3: TGTGCCTGCCAACAGGGGTGGGACACTGAAGCTTTCTTT.

This clone was seen only a few times. The chain employs TRBV2 and TRBJ1-4; no definite D call. Trimming took off 10 bases at V and 7 bases at J, with 13 bases between the two ends. The CDR3 loop spans 12 amino acids. CDR1 and CDR2 (germline): SNHLY, FYNNEI. The CDR3 DNA reads as TGTGCCAACGGCGGCACGGTTGAAAAACTGTTTTTT. Protein sequence: CANGGTVEKLFF.

This rearrangement joins TRBV6-1 to TRBJ1-1; no definite D call. CDR1 is MNHNS, CDR2 SASEGT, per germline. Trimming took 11 bases from V and 3 from J, leaving 10 bases between them. CDR3 length: 11 residues. The CDR3 sequence: CAAGVHTEAFF. The CDR3, as DNA: TGTGCCGCGGGCGTGCACACTGAAGCTTTCTTT.

The J gene is TRBJ1-1, the V gene TRBV5-4, with TRBD1 identical over 7 bases. Germline V gene data show CDR1 as SGHNT and CDR2 as YYREEE (reference sequence). The CDR3 loop spans 16 amino acids. V was pared by 4 bases and J by 0 bases, with 9 bases of the junction left unmatched. The CDR3 here is CASSVRDRPMNTEAFF. CDR3 in DNA: TGTGCCAGCAGCGTCCGGGACAGACCAATGAACACTGAAGCTTTCTTT.

The chain couples TRBV7-2 to TRBJ2-7; possibly TRBD2 for D (6 bases). This CDR3 is built from 14 residues. Trimming stripped 3 bases from V and 5 bases from J, with 14 bases between. Germline CDR1 and CDR2: SGHTA and FQGNSA. This CDR3 is CASSFYGGLNEQYF. The DNA of the CDR3 is TGTGCCAGCAGCTTCTACGGGGGACTGAACGAGCAGTACTTC.

The chain has TRBV13 and TRBJ2-5; no firm D call. The V end lost 2 bases, the J end lost 2 bases, and 6 bases lay between the germline ends. This CDR3 has 13 residues. From germline, CDR1 is PRHDT and CDR2 FYEKMQ (reference sequence). The CDR3 region is CASSLTRQETQYF. CDR3 nucleotides: TGTGCCAGCAGCTTAACCAGGCAAGAGACCCAGTACTTC.

The J gene is TRBJ2-5, the V gene TRBV30, with D possibly matching TRBD1 (6 bases). Deletions cut 0 bases from V and 3 bases from J, with 11 bases between. The CDR3 has 14 residues. Germline CDR1 and CDR2: GTSNPN and SVGIG (reference sequence). CDR3 sequence reads: CAWSVGTQKETQYF. Here the CDR3 DNA reads TGTGCCTGGAGTGTTGGGACACAGAAAGAGACCCAGTACTTC.